A selection of T cell receptor beta chains follows, all from one sample in a study of shared clonotypes between healthy human individuals. Generated by immunoSEQ multiplex PCR, the TCRdb table keeps only in-frame clones and is missing some. Seen here are 450,000 to 500,000 clones, over 70% observed once, and the top ten hold 9.5% to 15%. Sequencing was performed on PBMCs. All receptors come from a woman aged 35 to 49 in good health. Some clones in this sample may be carry-over from other donors' samples. CDR3s include the opening cysteine and the closing phenylalanine or tryptophan. Fields, in order: clone size, V gene, J gene, D gene, CDR3 DNA, CDR3 protein. The D gene is left open where the match is weak. Clone size is not always given. Where it is, it says once, few, many or a class for expanded clones.

>.|TRBV29-1|TRBJ1-6|.
TGCAGCGTTAGGGATTTCGAAGGTTCACCCCTCCACTTT
CSVRDFEGSPLHF
>.|TRBV6-1|TRBJ1-2|.
TGTGCCAGCAGGACGAGGGGGAGAGGATATGGCTACACCTTC
CASRTRGRGYGYTF
>.|TRBV19|TRBJ1-5|.
TGTGCCAGTAGTATAACGGGTGAAAGGCATCAGCCCCAGCATTTT
CASSITGERHQPQHF
>.|TRBV4-3|TRBJ1-5|.
TGCGCCAGCAGCCAAGATAGGGGCAGGGATCCTCAGCCCCAGCATTTT
CASSQDRGRDPQPQHF
>.|TRBV18|TRBJ1-2|.
TGTGCCAGCTCACCAGATAGGGGATATGGCTACACCTTC
CASSPDRGYGYTF
>few|TRBV7-8|TRBJ2-1|TRBD2
TGTGCCAGCAGTCCTAGCGGGAGGGGGAACAATGAGCAGTTCTTC
CASSPSGRGNNEQFF
>.|TRBV6-5|TRBJ2-7|.
TGTGCCAGCAGTTACCCACGGAGGTTCTACGAGCAGTACTTC
CASSYPRRFYEQYF
>.|TRBV5-6|TRBJ2-5|TRBD1
TGTGCCAGCAGCCCCGGACAGGGGGCGCGGGAGACCCAGTACTTC
CASSPGQGARETQYF
>.|TRBV9|TRBJ1-5|TRBD1
TGTGCCAGCAGCGTAGAGGGGGCCCGAGGTCAGCCCCAGCATTTT
CASSVEGARGQPQHF
>.|TRBV7-2|TRBJ2-5|TRBD2
TGTGCCAGCAGCTTAAGAGGGGTTGGGCTAGCGGGCGCTCGGTGGACCCAGTACTTC
CASSLRGVGLAGARWTQYF
>.|TRBV7-2|TRBJ1-1|.
TGTGCCAGCAGGCGGACGGCCATGAACACTGAAGCTTTCTTT
CASRRTAMNTEAFF
>.|TRBV13|TRBJ1-1|.
TGTGCCAGCAGAGGACGCCGCTCCTTCATGAACACTGAAGCTTTCTTT
CASRGRRSFMNTEAFF
>.|TRBV2|TRBJ2-7|.
TGTGCCAGCAGTGGGACTCTGAGCTCCTACGAGCAGTACTTC
CASSGTLSSYEQYF
>.|TRBV4-3|TRBJ2-1|.
TGCGCCAGCAGCCAAGAACAGCCTAGCAGTGAGCAGTTCTTC
CASSQEQPSSEQFF
>.|TRBV18|TRBJ2-4|.
TGTGCCAGCTCACCTGGGGCGGGGAGAAACATTCAGTACTTC
CASSPGAGRNIQYF
>.|TRBV11-3|TRBJ1-1|.
TGTGCCAGCAGCGAAGGACGCGACACTGAAGCTTTCTTT
CASSEGRDTEAFF
>few|TRBV19|TRBJ2-5|.
TGTGCCAGCAGTTCGTCCGGGGCCCCCTGGACCCAGTACTTC
CASSSSGAPWTQYF
>.|TRBV19|TRBJ2-5|.
TGTGCCAGTAGGAACGGGGGCCAAGAGACCCAGTACTTC
CASRNGGQETQYF
>.|TRBV18|TRBJ1-1|.
TGTGCCAGCGGCTCAAACCTAGGCACTGAAGCTTTCTTT
CASGSNLGTEAFF
>.|TRBV4-1|TRBJ1-5|.
TGCGCCAGCAGCCAAGATTGGGTGGGCAGCAATCAGCCCCAGCATTTT
CASSQDWVGSNQPQHF
>.|TRBV7-2|TRBJ2-5|TRBD2
TGTGCCAGCAGCTTACAAGCGGGAGCCCAAGAGACCCAGTACTTC
CASSLQAGAQETQYF
>.|TRBV5-4|TRBJ1-2|TRBD1
TGTGCCAGCAGCTTGGACGTACAGGGGGCGACGGGCTACACCTTC
CASSLDVQGATGYTF
>.|TRBV30|TRBJ1-2|.
TGTGCCTGGAGTGTACCGGGAAGGGTTGAAGGCTACACCTTC
CAWSVPGRVEGYTF
>.|TRBV5-1|TRBJ2-7|TRBD1
TGCGCCAGCAGCTGGGGCGGGACAGGGCGATCCGCCGAGCAGTACTTC
CASSWGGTGRSAEQYF
>.|TRBV6-5|TRBJ2-7|.
TGTGCCAGCGATTCCCCCCTTTGCGAACTCTACGAGCAGTACTTC
CASDSPLCELYEQYF
>.|TRBV11-2|TRBJ1-2|.
TGTGCCAGCAGCCCAGACAGGCATGGCTACACCTTC
CASSPDRHGYTF
>many|TRBV30|TRBJ2-5|TRBD2
TGTGCCTGGACTAGCGGGAGCTTTCAGGAGACCCAGTACTTC
CAWTSGSFQETQYF
>.|TRBV4-1|TRBJ1-1|.
TGCGCCAGCAGCCAAGGGGCGGGGGTGAACACTGAAGCTTTCTTT
CASSQGAGVNTEAFF
>.|TRBV5-1|TRBJ1-1|.
TGCGCCAGCAGCTTGGAGGGGTTTGAAGCTTTCTTT
CASSLEGFEAFF
>.|TRBV29-1|TRBJ2-2|.
TGCAGCGTTTACTACTTTCCTAACACCGGGGAGCTGTTTTTT
CSVYYFPNTGELFF